This passage covers 14 T cell receptor beta chains from one sample sequenced in a study of cytomegalovirus exposure and HLA in healthy donors. Profiling relied on immunoSEQ multiplex PCR, and the TCRdb table lists in-frame clones only, not all of them. In the table there are 150,000 to 180,000 clones, around 84% of which are singletons. Sequencing input: PBMCs. These receptors were taken from a human donor in good health.

The genes are TRBV15 and TRBJ1-2, with D perhaps matching TRBD1 (5 bases). The CDR3 is 14 amino acids. Germline assignment: CDR1 LNHNV and CDR2 YYDKDF (reference sequence). The ends were cut back, 0 bases at V and 8 bases at J, with 13 bases in the middle. CDR3 DNA sequence: TGTGCCACCAGCAGAGATCGGGGAGGGGAAGGCTACACCTTC. The encoded protein is CATSRDRGGEGYTF.

This clone was seen more than once but under ten times. The chain combines TRBV4-2 with TRBJ2-7; 10 nucleotides align to TRBD2. The trim removed 1 base at V and 1 base at J, leaving 1 base unmatched. The V gene's germline CDR1 is LGHNA and CDR2 YNFKEQ. CDR3 length: 15 residues. The CDR3 spells CASSQVLAGSYEQYF. The CDR3 DNA reads as TGTGCCAGCAGCCAAGTACTAGCGGGGTCCTACGAGCAGTACTTC.

This clone was recorded once. J is TRBJ2-5 and V is TRBV5-6; 7 bases align to TRBD1. The CDR3 is 15 amino acids. The V gene end was trimmed by 0 bases and the J gene end by 4 bases; junction bases not matched to a gene: 6. Germline V gene sequence: CDR1 SGHDT, CDR2 YYEEEE. CDR3 in DNA: TGTGCCAGCAGCTTGGGACAGGGCTTCGGAGAGACCCAGTACTTC. It specifies CASSLGQGFGETQYF.

This clone turned up a few times. J is TRBJ1-2 and V is TRBV28; 7 positions agree with TRBD1. Germline V gene data show CDR1 as MDHEN and CDR2 as SYDVKM. V lost 1 base and J lost 3; bases outside the gene matches: 5. The length of the CDR3 is 15 residues. CDR3 DNA: TGTGCCAGCAGTTTATTTCGCACAGGGGACTATGGCTACACCTTC. Encoded protein: CASSLFRTGDYGYTF.

This chain uses TRBV19 with TRBJ2-3; TRBD2 agrees at 7 bases. CDR3 length: 13 amino acids. V was pared by 5 bases and J by 4 bases, with 3 bases of the junction left unmatched. Germline V CDR1 and CDR2: LNHDA, SQIVND (reference sequence). This CDR3 reads CASSRGRADTQYF. The CDR3 coding sequence is TGTGCCAGTAGTCGGGGGAGGGCAGATACGCAGTATTTT.

The chain combines TRBV9 with TRBJ2-2; D possibly corresponds to TRBD2 (7 bases). The CDR3 extends over 16 amino acids. The germline V gene encodes CDR1 SGDLS and CDR2 YYNGEE. The V and J ends lost 4 bases and 6 bases respectively, with 19 bases between them. For the CDR3, the DNA is TGTGCCAGCAGCCCCGCGGGGGCCCTCGAGGCCGGGGAGCTGTTTTTT. Translating it yields CASSPAGALEAGELFF.

The V call is TRBV4-1, the J call TRBJ2-3; D remains ambiguous. V was pared by 6 bases and J by 2 bases, with 9 bases between. The germline V gene encodes CDR1 MGHRA and CDR2 YSYEKL. The CDR3 is made up of 13 amino acids. CDR3 nucleotides: TGCGCCAGCAGTCTAAAATTCACAGATACGCAGTATTTT. It translates to CASSLKFTDTQYF.

The chain links TRBV4-1 to TRBJ2-3; no clear D gene. The V end lost 4 bases, the J end lost 2 bases, and 16 bases lay between the germline ends. The CDR3 runs to 16 residues. CDR1 and CDR2 (germline): MGHRA, YSYEKL. The chain's CDR3 is CASSLNPPVLTDTQYF. The DNA of the CDR3 is TGCGCCAGCAGCCTGAACCCCCCAGTTCTCACAGATACGCAGTATTTT.

This clone was detected only once. This chain connects TRBV7-6 to TRBJ2-7, with TRBD2 matching over 8 bases. The CDR3 totals 14 residues. Looked up from germline, CDR1 is SGHVS and CDR2 is FNYEAQ. Trimming cost V 5 bases and J 4 bases; bases outside gene matches: 7. The CDR3 loop is CASSPSGSRYEQYF. The CDR3 DNA reads as TGTGCCAGCAGCCCGAGCGGGAGTAGGTACGAGCAGTACTTC. Drawing the rest from reference TRBV7-6 and TRBJ2-7, the complete variable domain is GAGVSQSPRYKVTKRGQDVALRCDPISGHVSLYWYRQALGQGPEFLTYFNYEAQQDKSGLPNDRFSAERPEGSISTLTIQRTEQRDSAMYRCASSPSGSRYEQYFGPGTRLTVT.

The rearrangement links TRBV9 to TRBJ1-3, with D possibly being TRBD1 (5 bases). The CDR3 covers 15 residues. Deletions cut 4 bases from V and 0 bases from J, with 11 bases between. CDR1 and CDR2 from the germline V gene are SGDLS and YYNGEE. CDR3 DNA: TGTGCCAGCAGCAACGGCGGGGGCTCTGGAAACACCATATATTTT. Encoded protein: CASSNGGGSGNTIYF. Using reference TRBV9 and TRBJ1-3 for the parts outside the CDR3, the full variable domain is DSGVTQTPKHLITATGQRVTLRCSPRSGDLSVYWYQQSLDQGLQFLIQYYNGEERAKGNILERFSAQQFPDLHSELNLSSLELGDSALYFCASSNGGGSGNTIYFGEGSWLTVV.

The genes are TRBV19 and TRBJ1-2; TRBD1 is a possible D gene (6 bases). Germline values: CDR1 LNHDA, CDR2 SQIVND (reference sequence). The CDR3 is 14 amino acids. The V end was cut by 3 bases, the J end by 6 bases, with 14 bases between. CDR3 amino acids: CASSIEGGMHGYTF. The CDR3, as DNA: TGTGCCAGTAGTATTGAAGGGGGTATGCATGGCTACACCTTC.

This chain connects TRBV6-6 to TRBJ2-7; D is uncertain. Trimming took off 2 bases at V and 2 bases at J, with 10 bases between the two ends. The CDR3 runs 14 residues. Germline values: CDR1 MNHNY, CDR2 SVGAGI (reference sequence). CDR3 sequence (DNA): TGTGCCAGCAGTTACCCTGCGAGAACCTACGAGCAGTACTTC. Translated: CASSYPARTYEQYF.

The chain is built from TRBV28 and TRBJ2-1; D uncertain. This CDR3 spans 14 amino acids. Germline CDR1 is MDHEN and CDR2 is SYDVKM. V was pared by 3 bases and J by 9 bases, with 15 bases between. CDR3: CASSLSKKGGEQFF. In DNA form, the CDR3 reads TGTGCCAGCAGTTTGTCTAAGAAAGGCGGTGAGCAGTTCTTC.

This chain connects TRBV28 to TRBJ2-3; 15 bases are shared with TRBD2. This CDR3 comprises 17 residues. V dropped 5 bases and J dropped 5; count of bases not matched to a gene: 8. CDR1 is MDHEN, CDR2 SYDVKM, per germline. Here the CDR3 DNA reads TGTGCCAGCAGTCTCGGACTAGCGGGAGGGCGTCTAGATACGCAGTATTTT. Amino acids: CASSLGLAGGRLDTQYF. The full variable domain, rest sourced from reference TRBV28 and TRBJ2-3, is DVKVTQSSRYLVKRTGEKVFLECVQDMDHENMFWYRQDPGLGLRLIYFSYDVKMKEKGDIPEGYSVSREKKERFSLILESASTNQTSMYLCASSLGLAGGRLDTQYFGPGTRLTVL.